The present entry profiles one T cell receptor (beta chain) with its context. Antigen unknown. This specimen belongs to a study of shared clonotypes between healthy human individuals. Turning to the study itself: Donor ages ranged 18 to 49 years: a couple of women, a few men. Broader study findings: The generation probabilities recorded for non-shared clonotypes fell below those of clonotypes shared by all four donors. Around 5% was the fraction of naive CD4 clonotypes found shared across several donors. Memory subsets generally showed lower estimated richness than naive subsets.

The CDR3 runs to 18 residues. The V gene end was trimmed by 3 bases and the J gene end by 2 bases; junction bases not matched to a gene: 11. Germline V gives CDR1 SGHAT, CDR2 FQNNGV. Naive CD8 cells lacked CD45RO and underwent positive selection for CCR7, leaving out terminally differentiated effector memory CD45RA+ cells. Profiling relied on immunoSEQ multiplex PCR, and the TCRdb table lists in-frame clones only, not all of them. The sample lists under 2,000,000 clones, 85% to 95% occurring once. The sequence came from a man between 18 and 29 years old in good health. The sample taken for sequencing was naive CD8+ T cells sorted from blood. The chain links TRBV11-2 to TRBJ2-2, with 8 bases identical to TRBD2. The CDR3 DNA is TGTGCCAGCAGCTTCCTTGAACTAGCGGAGACCAACACCGGGGAGCTGTTTTTT. Its protein product is CASSFLELAETNTGELFF.